This T cell receptor (beta chain) is from a study of blood T cell repertoires in COVID-19. The wider study: Collection of acute and convalescent COVID-19 samples took place in the United States, Italy and Spain. PBMCs, B-cell-depleted T cells, or T cells were the source of the cDNA or gDNA that made up the material.

Living in about two dozen US areas, the participants were between roughly 18 and 89 years of age. Allocation to cohorts depended on clinical history reported by the participants. Deletions cut 1 base from V and 3 bases from J, with 7 bases between. The CDR3 runs to 13 residues. Germline V gene sequence: CDR1 SGHNT, CDR2 YYREEE (reference sequence). Clones were read by immunoSEQ multiplex PCR, and TCRdb kept only the in-frame ones, dropping some. The sample yields fewer than 200,000 clones, about four fifths seen once. The rearrangement joins TRBV5-4 to TRBJ1-1; D gene unclear. What was sequenced was PBMCs or T cells enriched from blood (not recorded which). This clonotype originated in a man aged 50-59 years who had recovered from COVID-19. CDR3 DNA: TGTGCCAGCAGCTTGCGGGAGTACACTGAAGCTTTCTTT. Its translation is CASSLREYTEAFF.